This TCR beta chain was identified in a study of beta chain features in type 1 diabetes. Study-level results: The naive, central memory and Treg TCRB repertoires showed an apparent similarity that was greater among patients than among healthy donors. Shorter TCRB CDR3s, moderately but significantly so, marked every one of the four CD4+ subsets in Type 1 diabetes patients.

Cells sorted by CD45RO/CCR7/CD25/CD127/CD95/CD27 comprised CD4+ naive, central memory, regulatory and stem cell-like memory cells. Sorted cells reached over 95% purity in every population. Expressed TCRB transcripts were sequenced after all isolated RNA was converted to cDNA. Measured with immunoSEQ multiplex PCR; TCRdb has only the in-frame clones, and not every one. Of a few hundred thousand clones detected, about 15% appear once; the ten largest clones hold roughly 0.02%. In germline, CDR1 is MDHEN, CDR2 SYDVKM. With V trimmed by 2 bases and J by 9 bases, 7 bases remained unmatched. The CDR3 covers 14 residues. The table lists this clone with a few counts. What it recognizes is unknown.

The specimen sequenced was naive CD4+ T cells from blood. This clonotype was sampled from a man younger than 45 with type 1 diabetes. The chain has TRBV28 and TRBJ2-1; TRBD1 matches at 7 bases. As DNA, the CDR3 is TGTGCCAGCAGTTTAAGGGACAGTTTAGTTGAGCAGTTCTTC. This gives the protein CASSLRDSLVEQFF.